The 29 T cell receptor beta chains below come from one sample, sequenced in a study of PD-L1 blockade in urothelial cancer. Clones were sequenced by immunoSEQ multiplex PCR, and TCRdb holds only the in-frame ones, with some missing. The data hold about 84,000 clones, with 82% observed a single time. The starting material was PBMCs, obtained around atezolizumab (anti-PD-L1) treatment. The receptors stem from a man between 65 and 85 years old with urothelial cancer.

The genes are TRBV5-1 and TRBJ1-2; D is possibly TRBD1 (5 bases). Germline lookup yields CDR1 SGHRS and CDR2 YFSETQ. The V and J ends lost 2 bases and 0 bases respectively, with 17 bases between them. The CDR3 loop spans 17 amino acids. The chain's CDR3 is CASSLAPAGGSNYGYTF. The DNA for the CDR3 is TGCGCCAGCAGCTTAGCTCCGGCGGGGGGATCTAACTATGGCTACACCTTC.

Here the CDR3 DNA reads TGTGCCAGCAGCGTAGCAGGTCTGTACACCGGGGAGCTGTTTTTT. Its translation: CASSVAGLYTGELFF. This chain joins TRBV9 and TRBJ2-2, with D unresolved. The CDR3 is made up of 15 amino acids. V gave up 0 bases and J gave up 3 bases, with 9 bases separating them. CDR1 SGDLS and CDR2 YYNGEE come from the germline V gene.

J is TRBJ1-1 and V is TRBV4-2; D is possibly TRBD1 (5 bases). V was trimmed by 0 bases and J by 3 bases, leaving 20 bases between them. This CDR3 is built from 18 residues. Germline V gene sequence: CDR1 LGHNA, CDR2 YNFKEQ. The CDR3 here is CASSQDRAGLIRHTEAFF. The CDR3 nucleotides are TGTGCCAGCAGCCAAGATCGGGCAGGGCTGATACGGCACACTGAAGCTTTCTTT.

The chain uses TRBV5-1 and TRBJ1-2, with 8 bases fitting TRBD1. The CDR3 sequence is 16 residues long. The germline CDR1 and CDR2 sequences are SGHRS and YFSETQ. Losses at the gene ends were 2 bases for V and 3 bases for J; bases not matched to a gene: 9. In nucleotides, the CDR3 is TGCGCCAGCAGCTTAAATTCAGGGGGCGACGACTATGGCTACACCTTC. Translating gives CASSLNSGGDDYGYTF.

This clone turned up a few times. Other DNA sequences within the sample encode an identical CDR3. The V and J genes are TRBV7-3 and TRBJ2-1; 7 positions agree with TRBD2. Per germline, CDR1 SGHTA and CDR2 FQGTGA. The CDR3 is 12 residues long. Germline trimming cut 2 bases from V and 9 bases from J; bases unmatched to any gene: 1. The CDR3 loop is CASSLGGGEQFF. As DNA, the CDR3 is TGTGCCAGCAGCTTAGGGGGGGGTGAGCAGTTCTTC. Full variable domain (rest looked up from reference TRBV7-3 and TRBJ2-1): GAGVSQTPSNKVTEKGKYVELRCDPISGHTALYWYRQSLGQGPEFLIYFQGTGAADDSGLPNDRFFAVRPEGSVSTLKIQRTERGDSAVYLCASSLGGGEQFFGPGTRLTVL.

The chain couples TRBV4-2 to TRBJ2-1; 8 positions agree with TRBD2. The length of the CDR3 is 17 residues. V shed 4 bases and J 2 bases; nucleotides not matched to a gene: 10. Germline V gene sequence: CDR1 LGHNA, CDR2 YNFKEQ. In DNA, the CDR3 is TGTGCCAGCAGCCGTTTGGAGAGCGGGGGCGCCTACAATGAGCAGTTCTTC. This encodes CASSRLESGGAYNEQFF.

This chain connects TRBV29-1 to TRBJ2-5; 9 positions match TRBD1. The CDR3 consists of 15 residues. Germline-derived CDR1 and CDR2 are SQVTM and ANQGSEA. With V trimmed by 4 bases and J by 0 bases, 6 bases remained unmatched. This CDR3 reads CSVVRDRANQETQYF. CDR3 nucleotide sequence: TGCAGCGTTGTGAGGGACAGGGCCAACCAAGAGACCCAGTACTTC.

V usage is TRBV6-1 and J usage is TRBJ1-5; 7 positions match TRBD1. The length of the CDR3 is 16 residues. Germline-derived CDR1 and CDR2 are MNHNS and SASEGT. The junction had 11 bases not matched to a gene; V was cut back by 2 bases and J by 7 bases. The CDR3 reads CASSEQAAGGSQPQHF. The CDR3 nucleotides read TGTGCCAGCAGTGAACAGGCGGCAGGGGGTTCGCAGCCCCAGCATTTT.

The chain is built from TRBV2 and TRBJ2-1, with 10 positions matching TRBD2. The germline V gene encodes CDR1 SNHLY and CDR2 FYNNEI. The CDR3 is made up of 14 amino acids. Trimming cost V 7 bases and J 5 bases; bases outside gene matches: 5. CDR3 nucleotides: TGTGCCAGCACCGGCCTAGCGGGAGACAATGAGCAGTTCTTC. Translation gives CASTGLAGDNEQFF.

The chain has TRBV5-4 and TRBJ1-2; TRBD1 matches at 10 bases. The CDR3 spans 13 residues. V was pared by 6 bases and J by 5 bases, with 4 bases of the junction left unmatched. The germline V gene has CDR1 SGHNT and CDR2 YYREEE (reference sequence). The CDR3 DNA reads as TGTGCCAGCATGCCGGGACAGGGGTATGGCTACACCTTC. It codes for CASMPGQGYGYTF. The full variable domain, completed using reference TRBV5-4 and TRBJ1-2, is ETGVTQSPTHLIKTRGQQVTLRCSSQSGHNTVSWYQQALGQGPQFIFQYYREEENGRGNFPPRFSGLQFPNYSSELNVNALELDDSALYLCASMPGQGYGYTFGSGTRLTVV.

The chain links TRBV6-6 to TRBJ1-4; unclear D gene. With 2 bases removed from V and 3 bases from J, the gap between germline ends came to 7 bases. CDR3 length: 14 amino acids. Germline V lookup: CDR1 MNHNY, CDR2 SVGAGI (reference sequence). CDR3 protein: CASSYTGSNEKLFF. DNA of the CDR3: TGTGCCAGCAGTTACACCGGTTCTAATGAAAAACTGTTTTTT.

The chain links TRBV5-1 to TRBJ2-2; TRBD1 is a possible D gene (6 bases). The CDR3 covers 16 residues. V gave up 0 bases and J gave up 2 bases, with 11 bases separating them. Germline CDR1 SGHRS, CDR2 YFSETQ. The CDR3 protein is CASSLETGPNTGELFF. The CDR3 nucleotides are TGCGCCAGCAGCTTGGAGACAGGCCCTAACACCGGGGAGCTGTTTTTT.

The V call is TRBV6-6, the J call TRBJ2-4; TRBD2 aligns across 10 bases. V was pared by 5 bases and J by 3 bases, with 1 base of the junction left unmatched. Germline V gene data show CDR1 as MNHNY and CDR2 as SVGAGI (reference sequence). This CDR3 has 14 residues. This CDR3 reads CASSGTSDKNIQYF. The CDR3 DNA sequence: TGTGCCAGCAGTGGGACTAGCGACAAAAACATTCAGTACTTC.

The chain links TRBV15 to TRBJ2-3; a possible D gene is TRBD2 (5 bases). This CDR3 has 12 amino acids. The V gene lost 6 bases and the J gene lost 6 bases, with 10 bases spanning the gap. Germline CDR1 is LNHNV and CDR2 is YYDKDF (reference sequence). The CDR3 nucleotides are TGTGCCACCAGGGGAGAAACCGATACGCAGTATTTT. Protein product: CATRGETDTQYF.

Here the CDR3 reads CASRLAGLSYEQYF. CDR3 in DNA: TGTGCCAGCAGACTAGCGGGACTATCCTACGAGCAGTACTTC. The gene calls are TRBV21-1 and TRBJ2-7; the listed D gene, TRBD2, was not tested against the DNA. TRBV21-1 is listed as a pseudogene. The length of the CDR3 is 14 residues.

This clone was observed a handful of times. This rearrangement joins TRBV19 to TRBJ2-2; 8 bases match TRBD1. Germline CDR1 reads LNHDA; CDR2 reads SQIVND (reference sequence). J gave up 3 bases and V 7 bases, and 7 bases lay outside the gene matches. There are 15 residues in the CDR3. The CDR3 DNA is TGTGCCAGTAACATACCGGGACAGGACACCGGGGAGCTGTTTTTT. Protein product: CASNIPGQDTGELFF.

The rearrangement uses TRBV2 and TRBJ1-6; no definite D call. V lost 4 bases and J 6 bases, leaving 13 bases between the germline ends. CDR3 length: 15 amino acids. Germline V gene lookup returns CDR1 SNHLY and CDR2 FYNNEI. For the CDR3, the DNA is TGTGCCAGCAGTGGAGAGGTATCTGGTAATTCACCCCTCCACTTT. Its translation is CASSGEVSGNSPLHF.

This clone turned up a few times. CDR3 amino acids: CASSSGQGASTGELFF. For the CDR3, the DNA is TGCGCCAGCAGCTCAGGACAGGGGGCGAGCACCGGGGAGCTGTTTTTT. The V call is TRBV5-1, the J call TRBJ2-2; 11 bases map to TRBD1. Trimming at V came to 3 bases and at J to 4 bases, leaving 5 bases not matched to a gene. The V gene's germline CDR1 is SGHRS and CDR2 YFSETQ. This CDR3 has 16 amino acids.

This clone was seen only a few times. V usage is TRBV6-1 and J usage is TRBJ2-1, with TRBD2 as a possible D gene (6 bases). V shed 3 bases and J shed 7 bases, with 13 bases lying between them. The germline V gene encodes CDR1 MNHNS and CDR2 SASEGT. This CDR3 comprises 14 residues. CDR3 in amino acids: CASSDSLEGNEQFF. The CDR3 DNA is TGTGCCAGCAGTGACTCCCTGGAGGGGAATGAGCAGTTCTTC.

A word on this clone: The same CDR3 also results from other DNA sequences found in this sample. This chain links TRBV27 with TRBJ2-5; 7 bases agree with TRBD1. The CDR3 loop spans 16 amino acids. Germline V gene data show CDR1 as MNHEY and CDR2 as SMNVEV (reference sequence). V dropped 5 bases and J dropped 2; count of bases not matched to a gene: 11. The CDR3, as DNA: TGTGCCAGCAGTCTCTACCGGGACAGAATTCAAGAGACCCAGTACTTC. This sequence encodes CASSLYRDRIQETQYF.

The CDR3 DNA is TGTGCCAGCTCACCCACGACAGGGGACCATGAGCAGTTCTTC. It is translated as CASSPTTGDHEQFF. This chain links TRBV18 with TRBJ2-1, with 8 bases aligning to TRBD1. Germline assignment: CDR1 KGHSH and CDR2 LQKENI. V lost 3 bases, J lost 8 bases, and 6 bases stayed unmatched. CDR3 length: 14 residues.

This rearrangement joins TRBV7-7 to TRBJ2-1; 8 positions agree with TRBD2. CDR1 and CDR2 from the germline V gene are SSHAT and FNYEAQ (reference sequence). CDR3 length equals 14 residues. The CDR3 sequence: CASGLREGDNEQFF. CDR3 in DNA: TGTGCTAGCGGCCTCCGGGAGGGGGACAATGAGCAGTTCTTC. The full variable domain, in which reference TRBV7-7 and TRBJ2-1 provide the parts outside the CDR3, is GAGVSQSPRYKVTKRGQDVTLRCDPISSHATLYWYQQALGQGPEFLTYFNYEAQPDKSGLPSDRFSAERPEGSISTLTIQRTEQRDSAMYRCASGLREGDNEQFFGPGTRLTVL.

V and J are TRBV7-2 and TRBJ2-7, with 10 bases fitting TRBD2. Germline V lookup: CDR1 SGHTA, CDR2 FQGNSA. CDR3 length: 13 amino acids. J lost 3 bases, V lost 6 bases, and 2 bases had no gene match. The CDR3: CASSIAGGYEQYF. The CDR3 coding sequence is TGTGCCAGCAGTATAGCGGGGGGCTACGAGCAGTACTTC.

The chain has TRBV19 and TRBJ1-2; D is possibly TRBD1 (5 bases). CDR3 length: 14 residues. V lost 5 bases, J lost 6 bases, and 16 bases lay in between. The germline V gene has CDR1 LNHDA and CDR2 SQIVND (reference sequence). The CDR3 sequence: CASSLGGRFDGYTF. CDR3 DNA: TGTGCCAGTAGTCTCGGGGGAAGGTTCGATGGCTACACCTTC. The full variable domain, with the rest looked up from reference TRBV19 and TRBJ1-2, is DGGITQSPKYLFRKEGQNVTLSCEQNLNHDAMYWYRQDPGQGLRLIYYSQIVNDFQKGDIAEGYSVSREKKESFPLTVTSAQKNPTAFYLCASSLGGRFDGYTFGSGTRLTVV.

The V call is TRBV19, the J call TRBJ2-1; 11 bases map to TRBD2. This CDR3 has 17 amino acids. V trimming: 7 bases; J trimming: 6 bases; junction bases outside the gene matches: 14. CDR1 LNHDA and CDR2 SQIVND come from the germline V gene (reference sequence). The DNA for the CDR3 is TGTGCCAGTACAACAACCCAACGACTAGCGGGAAGCAATGAGCAGTTCTTC. This sequence encodes CASTTTQRLAGSNEQFF.

The gene calls are TRBV2 and TRBJ1-1; 8 nucleotides agree with TRBD1. The ends lost 6 bases at V and 1 base at J; junction bases unmatched: 1. CDR1 and CDR2 from the germline V gene are SNHLY and FYNNEI. The CDR3 runs to 13 residues. The CDR3 bases are TGTGCCAGCAGGGGACAGGCGAACACTGAAGCTTTCTTT. Its protein is CASRGQANTEAFF.

The chain carries TRBV11-2 and TRBJ2-7, with 7 bases aligning to TRBD1. The CDR3 sequence is 14 residues long. The germline V gene has CDR1 SGHAT and CDR2 FQNNGV. V was pared by 5 bases and J by 1 base, with 5 bases of the junction left unmatched. The CDR3 loop is CASSPRQGSYEQYF. The CDR3 nucleotides read TGTGCCAGCAGCCCCAGACAGGGATCCTACGAGCAGTACTTC.

The genes are TRBV19 and TRBJ1-2, with TRBD1 matching 11 bases. This CDR3 comprises 15 residues. Germline trimming cut 5 bases from V and 8 bases from J; bases unmatched to any gene: 10. CDR1 and CDR2 (germline): LNHDA, SQIVND (reference sequence). The CDR3 is CASSPDRGLTGGYTF. DNA of the CDR3: TGTGCCAGTAGTCCGGACAGGGGGCTGACGGGAGGCTACACCTTC.

J is TRBJ2-5 and V is TRBV2, with 11 nucleotides matching TRBD2. The junction had 8 bases not matched to a gene; V was cut back by 4 bases and J by 4 bases. This CDR3 has 16 amino acids. Germline V CDR1 and CDR2: SNHLY, FYNNEI. DNA for the CDR3: TGTGCCAGCAGTGTTAGCGGGGGGGCGGTAGGAGAGACCCAGTACTTC. As protein: CASSVSGGAVGETQYF.